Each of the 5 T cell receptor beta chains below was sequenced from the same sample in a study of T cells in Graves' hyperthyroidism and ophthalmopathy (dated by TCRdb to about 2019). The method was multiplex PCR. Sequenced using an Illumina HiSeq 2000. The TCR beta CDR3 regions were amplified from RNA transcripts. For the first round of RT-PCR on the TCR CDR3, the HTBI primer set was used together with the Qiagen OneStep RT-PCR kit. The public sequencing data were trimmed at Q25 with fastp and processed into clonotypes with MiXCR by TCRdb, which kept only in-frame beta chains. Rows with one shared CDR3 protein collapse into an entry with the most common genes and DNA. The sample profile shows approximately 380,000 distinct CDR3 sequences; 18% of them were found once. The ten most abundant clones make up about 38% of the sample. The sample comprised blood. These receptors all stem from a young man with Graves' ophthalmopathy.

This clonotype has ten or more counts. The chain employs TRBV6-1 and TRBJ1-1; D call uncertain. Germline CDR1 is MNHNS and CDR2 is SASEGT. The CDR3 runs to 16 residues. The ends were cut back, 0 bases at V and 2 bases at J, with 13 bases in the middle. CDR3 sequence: CASSEALWDRNTEAFF. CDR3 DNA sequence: TGTGCCAGCAGTGAAGCGCTCTGGGATCGAAACACTGAAGCTTTCTTT.

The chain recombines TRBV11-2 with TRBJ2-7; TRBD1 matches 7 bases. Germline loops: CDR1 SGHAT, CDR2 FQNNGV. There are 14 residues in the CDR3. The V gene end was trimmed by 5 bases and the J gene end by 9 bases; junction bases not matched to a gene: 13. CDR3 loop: CASSPGTEDLPQYF. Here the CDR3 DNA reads TGTGCCAGCAGCCCGGGGACAGAAGACCTTCCGCAGTACTTC. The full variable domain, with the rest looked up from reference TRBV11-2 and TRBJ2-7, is EAGVAQSPRYKIIEKRQSVAFWCNPISGHATLYWYQQILGQGPKLLIQFQNNGVVDDSQLPKDRFSAERLKGVDSTLKIQPAKLEDSAVYLCASSPGTEDLPQYFGPGTRLTVT.

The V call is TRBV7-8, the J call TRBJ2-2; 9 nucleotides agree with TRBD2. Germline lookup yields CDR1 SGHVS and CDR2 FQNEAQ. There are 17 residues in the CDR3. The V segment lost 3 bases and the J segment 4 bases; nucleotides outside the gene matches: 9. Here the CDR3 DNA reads TGTGCCAGCAGCTTCCTCGGAGCGGGGGGCAGCACCGGGGAGCTGTTTTTT. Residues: CASSFLGAGGSTGELFF.

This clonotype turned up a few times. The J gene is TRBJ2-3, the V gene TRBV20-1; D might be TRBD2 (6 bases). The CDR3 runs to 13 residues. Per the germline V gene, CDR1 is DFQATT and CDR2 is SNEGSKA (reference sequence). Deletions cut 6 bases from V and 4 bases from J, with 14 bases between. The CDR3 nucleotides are TGCAGTGCCGGACAACGGAGGGCAGATACGCAGTATTTT. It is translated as CSAGQRRADTQYF.

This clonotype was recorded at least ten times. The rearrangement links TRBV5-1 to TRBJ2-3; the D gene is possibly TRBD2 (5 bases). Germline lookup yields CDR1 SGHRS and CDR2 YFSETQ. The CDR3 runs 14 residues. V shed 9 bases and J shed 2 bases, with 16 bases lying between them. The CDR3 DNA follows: TGCGCCACCAACCGCGAGGGTACCACAGATACGCAGTATTTT. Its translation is CATNREGTTDTQYF.